This entry is about one TCR beta chain. Its specificity is unknown. Using immunoSEQ multiplex PCR, the repertoire was profiled, and TCRdb retains in-frame clones only, with some absent. Here the sample spans under 50,000 clones, around 90% being singletons. The sample is drawn from a study of tissue T cells after allogeneic stem cell transplantation. Study background: Steroid-refractory graft-versus-host disease after allogeneic hematopoietic cell transplant qualified adults for prospective research-autopsy enrollment. CD3+ T cells were flow-sorted when enough cells; otherwise DNA extracted directly.

Germline V gene sequence: CDR1 SGHDT, CDR2 YYEEEE. The CDR3 covers 13 residues. V lost 0 bases to trimming and J lost 9 bases, with 10 bases between them. Whole-study results and caveats: In patients and mice, blood and spleen missed much of tissue repertoire. Which tissue TCRs were alloreactive or antigen-specific was not determined. Some clones might be persisting host cells.

Sequenced material: blood, taken before transplantation. The sequence was obtained from a woman aged 40-70 years who later had graft-versus-host disease after an allogeneic stem cell transplant. The chain recombines TRBV5-6 with TRBJ2-1; the D is unclear. CDR3 amino acids: CASSLEKGFEQFF. CDR3 DNA sequence: TGTGCCAGCAGCTTGGAAAAGGGTTTTGAGCAGTTCTTC. The variable domain in full, completed from reference TRBV5-6 and TRBJ2-1, reads DAGVTQSPTHLIKTRGQQVTLRCSPKSGHDTVSWYQQALGQGPQFIFQYYEEEERQRGNFPDRFSGHQFPNYSSELNVNALLLGDSALYLCASSLEKGFEQFFGPGTRLTVL.